The next 2 T cell receptor beta chains were all read from a single sample in a study of siplizumab effects on memory and regulatory T cells. Sequencing was performed with immunoSEQ multiplex PCR; in TCRdb, only in-frame clones are kept and a portion is missing. The repertoire has about 94,000 clones, 94% of them found once; the top ten carry over 0.25%. The specimen was non-Treg CD4+ T cells sorted from blood. The receptors originated from a human donor in good health.

The chain couples TRBV2 to TRBJ1-1, with unresolved D. V was shortened by 6 bases and J by 7 bases, with 9 bases between the two germline ends. Germline CDR1 reads SNHLY; CDR2 reads FYNNEI. The CDR3 runs 11 residues. CDR3 coding DNA: TGTGCCAGCAGCGCCTTCAGTGAAGCTTTCTTT. Translating it yields CASSAFSEAFF.

The V call is TRBV5-1, the J call TRBJ2-7, with 12 nucleotides matching TRBD1. This CDR3 is built from 14 residues. The V gene end was trimmed by 3 bases and the J gene end by 6 bases; junction bases not matched to a gene: 4. From germline, CDR1 is SGHRS and CDR2 YFSETQ. The CDR3 DNA is TGCGCCAGCAGCTGGGGACAGGGGGCTTTCGAGCAGTACTTC. Its protein is CASSWGQGAFEQYF.